These T cell receptor beta chains were read from a single sample in a study of identical twins. A single record per CDR3 protein comes from TCRdb applying MiXCR to the 5' RACE reads. The sample holds around 160,000 distinct CDR3 sequences, approximately 4% seen once. Sequenced: memory T cells sorted from blood. The receptors stem from a man between 18 and 29 years old in good health. The CDR3 runs from the conserved cysteine through the conserved F or W. Each record gives: J gene, CDR3 length, D gene, V gene, clone size, CDR3 DNA, CDR3 protein. D genes are given only for firm matches. Expanded clones get a size class; other rows say once, few or many, or leave the size out.

>TRBJ1-2|14|-|TRBV5-6|many
TGTGCCAGCAGCTTGTACGGGAGGGTGGATGGCTACACCTTC
CASSLYGRVDGYTF
>TRBJ2-7|13|TRBD2|TRBV30|few
TGTGCGGCGAGTAGCGGGAAGGGCCACGAGCAGTACTTC
CAASSGKGHEQYF
>TRBJ1-2|16|-|TRBV7-2|many
TGTGCCAGCAGCTTAGGGGGGAAACGAGCTAACTATGGCTACACCTTC
CASSLGGKRANYGYTF
>TRBJ2-5|16|-|TRBV5-1|few
TGCGCCAGCAGCTTGGCCGGTGCGGGTCATTGGGAGACCCAGTACTTC
CASSLAGAGHWETQYF
>TRBJ2-1|14|-|TRBV7-2|many
TGTGCCAGCAGCCAGGACAGATCCTACAATGAGCAGTTCTTC
CASSQDRSYNEQFF
>TRBJ2-1|13|TRBD1|TRBV12-3/TRBV12-4|many
TGTGCCAGCAGTTTGGGACAGGGGGTAGGGCAGTTCTTC
CASSLGQGVGQFF
>TRBJ2-1|15|TRBD2|TRBV3-1|many
TGTGCCAGCAGCCGGGGACTAGCGAGCTACAATGAGCAGTTCTTC
CASSRGLASYNEQFF
>TRBJ2-1|16|TRBD2|TRBV20-1|many
TGCAGTGCTCTCACCCGGACTAGCGGAACCTACAATGAGCAGTTCTTC
CSALTRTSGTYNEQFF
>TRBJ2-5|14|TRBD2|TRBV29-1|many
TGCAGCGTTGTAGGTGGGAGGGCCGGAGAGACCCAGTACTTC
CSVVGGRAGETQYF
>TRBJ2-4|18|-|TRBV7-8|many
TGTGCCAGCAGCTTAGGGGCGGTAGGACGACAGCGGGCGGACATTCAGTACTTC
CASSLGAVGRQRADIQYF
>TRBJ2-3|11|-|TRBV12-3/TRBV12-4|many
TGTGCCAGCAGTTTGAGAGATACGCAGTATTTT
CASSLRDTQYF
>TRBJ1-1|14|TRBD1|TRBV20-1|many
TGCAGTGATACCTCAGGGGGACTGGACACTGAAGCTTTCTTT
CSDTSGGLDTEAFF
>TRBJ1-1|11|TRBD1|TRBV3-1|many
TGTGCCAGCAGACGACAGGGAGGACCTTTCTTT
CASRRQGGPFF
>TRBJ2-3|14|-|TRBV5-1|many
TGCGCCAGCAGCTTGCAACAGAGGCACAGATTGCCGTATTTT
CASSLQQRHRLPYF
>TRBJ1-1|15|TRBD1|TRBV5-6|many
TGTGCCAGCAGCCCTTCGACAGGGGCTAGAACTGAAGCTTTCTTT
CASSPSTGARTEAFF
>TRBJ2-7|14|-|TRBV20-1|many
TGCAGTGCTAGTGGACAGTTAAACTCCTACGAGCAGTACTTC
CSASGQLNSYEQYF
>TRBJ1-1|11|-|TRBV30|many
TGTGCCTGGAGTCGTCCCAGGGACGCTTTCTTT
CAWSRPRDAFF
>TRBJ2-5|14|-|TRBV7-9|many
TGTGCCAGCAGCTTAGGAATCGCGGGAGAGACCCAGTACTTC
CASSLGIAGETQYF
>TRBJ1-6|16|TRBD1|TRBV6-5|-
TGTGCCAGCAGTTTTCTCGACAGGGGTAGTAATTCACCCCTCCACTTT
CASSFLDRGSNSPLHF
>TRBJ1-6|15|-|TRBV27|few
TGTGCCAGCAGTTTCGGGGGGGCTGGGAATTCACCCCTCCACTTT
CASSFGGAGNSPLHF
>TRBJ2-6|17|-|TRBV25-1|many
TGTGCCAGCAGTGGGGGGTCCCCTCTCTCTGGGGCCAACGTCCTGACTTTC
CASSGGSPLSGANVLTF
>TRBJ2-4|12|-|TRBV29-1|many
TGCAGCGTTGAAGGTTTCCAAAACATTCAGTACTTC
CSVEGFQNIQYF
>TRBJ2-5|12|-|TRBV12-3/TRBV12-4|many
TGTGCCAGCAGTTTTGTCCCAGAGACCCAGTACTTC
CASSFVPETQYF
>TRBJ2-7|11|-|TRBV29-1|many
TGCAGCGTTGAAGACCCGAAGGGGTATCACTTC
CSVEDPKGYHF
>TRBJ1-2|15|-|TRBV28|many
TGTGCCAGCAGTTTTGGCAGCTCCGATAACTATGGCTACACCTTC
CASSFGSSDNYGYTF
>TRBJ2-1|15|TRBD1|TRBV7-2|many
TGTGCCAGCAGCCGCCGGGACAGGGGGCGCGGTGAGCAGTTCTTC
CASSRRDRGRGEQFF
>TRBJ2-3|15|TRBD1|TRBV5-8|many
TGTGCCAGCAGCCCCGGACAGGGAAGGACAGATACGCAGTATTTT
CASSPGQGRTDTQYF